The TCR beta chain under discussion was sequenced for a study of blood T cell repertoires in COVID-19. Study information: Samples taken during acute and convalescent COVID-19 were collected in the United States, Italy and Spain. T cells, B-cell-depleted T cells, or PBMCs supplied cDNA or gDNA.

Original data processing: Reference gene primer amplification yielded estimated nucleated cell counts. Clones were read by immunoSEQ multiplex PCR, and TCRdb kept only the in-frame ones, dropping some. V, J and clone size are those of that table, while D and trimming were read from the DNA. The table lists 200,000 to 250,000 clones, 86% of them singletons. Germline CDR1 MNHNY, CDR2 SVGAGI (reference sequence). The V and J ends lost 2 bases and 7 bases respectively, with 11 bases between them. The CDR3 length is 14 residues. What was sequenced was peripheral blood. The V and J genes are TRBV6-6 and TRBJ1-4; possible D gene TRBD1, 5 bases. The receptor comes from a man older than 75 with acute or convalescent COVID-19. DNA for the CDR3: TGTGCCAGCAGTTACGGGACTGGGGGTGAAAAACTGTTTTTT. As protein: CASSYGTGGEKLFF.